The 27 T cell receptor beta chains reported below all come from one sample, sequenced in a study of early T cells in non-severe SARS-CoV-2 infection. Each CDR3 protein is one row after TCRdb ran MiXCR on the 5' RACE reads. The sample consists of tens of thousands of distinct CDR3 sequences, more than 9% of them appearing once. The sequenced sample consisted of whole blood. The receptors were sampled from an adult who was a healthcare worker with PCR-confirmed SARS-CoV-2 infection or an uninfected control (not recorded which).

The chain couples TRBV5-1 to TRBJ1-1, with unresolved D. CDR1 is SGHRS and CDR2 is YFSETQ in the germline V gene. This CDR3 has 14 amino acids. V lost 0 bases and J lost 1, with 7 bases in between. CDR3 bases: TGCGCCAGCAGCTTGGTAGCAGGGAACACTGAAGCTTTCTTT. Residues: CASSLVAGNTEAFF.

The V gene is TRBV5-5, the J gene TRBJ1-3, with a weak D call TRBD1 (5 bases). Germline-derived CDR1 and CDR2 are SGHKS and YYEKEE (reference sequence). Trimming removed 0 bases at V and 11 bases at J, with 12 bases between. The CDR3 length is 13 residues. CDR3 sequence: CASSLALGGSIYF. CDR3 nucleotides: TGTGCCAGCAGCTTGGCCCTGGGGGGGTCCATATATTTT.

This clonotype was seen repeatedly, ten times or more. CDR3 residues: CASSTKTSGRGEQFF. DNA for the CDR3: TGTGCCAGCAGCACTAAGACTAGCGGGAGAGGTGAGCAGTTCTTC. The chain joins TRBV6-5 to TRBJ2-1; 12 bases match TRBD2. The CDR3 consists of 15 residues. CDR1 MNHEY and CDR2 SVGAGI come from the germline V gene. After removal of 6 bases from V and 9 bases from J, the junction contained 9 bases not matched to a gene.

The chain combines TRBV12-3 or TRBV12-4 with TRBJ1-5; D perhaps matches TRBD1 (6 bases). Trimming stripped 6 bases from V and 9 bases from J, with 24 bases between. The CDR3 runs to 16 residues. The CDR3: CASRWLRGKDFRPQHF. CDR3 sequence (DNA): TGTGCCAGCAGGTGGCTGAGGGGGAAGGATTTCAGGCCCCAGCATTTT.

The rearrangement links TRBV5-4 to TRBJ2-1, with a weak D call TRBD2 (6 bases). The V end was cut by 5 bases, the J end by 0 bases, with 12 bases between. The CDR3 covers 15 residues. Looked up from germline, CDR1 is SGHNT and CDR2 is YYREEE (reference sequence). The CDR3: CASRLALSSYNEQFF. CDR3 nucleotides: TGTGCCAGCAGGCTAGCGTTGAGCTCCTACAATGAGCAGTTCTTC.

A note on this clonotype: A much larger clone lies one base from this, so it may be a read error. This sequence joins TRBV5-5 and TRBJ2-3, with D unclear. Germline CDR1 and CDR2: SGHKS and YYEKEE (reference sequence). CDR3 size: 15 residues. Between the trimmed V and J ends, which lost 3 bases and 3 bases, there was a span of 14 bases. The CDR3 bases are TGTGCCAGCAGCTCCCCAGTGGGAAGGACAGATACGCAGTATTTT. Its protein product is CASSSPVGRTDTQYF.

This clonotype was picked up a small number of times. The chain combines TRBV7-2 with TRBJ2-1; 9 positions match TRBD2. The trim removed 5 bases at V and 0 bases at J, leaving 2 bases unmatched. CDR1 is SGHTA, CDR2 FQGNSA, per germline. The CDR3 is made up of 15 amino acids. The CDR3 nucleotides are TGTGCCAGCAGCGTTAGCGGGAGCTCCTACAATGAGCAGTTCTTC. Protein product: CASSVSGSSYNEQFF.

There are a few counts of this clonotype. The chain couples TRBV11-2 to TRBJ2-7; unclear D gene. The germline CDR1 and CDR2 sequences are SGHAT and FQNNGV. This CDR3 region has 15 residues. V was shortened by 6 bases and J by 3 bases, with 18 bases between the two germline ends. CDR3 in DNA: TGTGCCAGCAGTCTTCTTCCCACGATCTTCTACGAGCAGTACTTC. This encodes CASSLLPTIFYEQYF.

This chain connects TRBV6-5 to TRBJ1-4; 7 bases fit TRBD1. Germline assignment: CDR1 MNHEY and CDR2 SVGAGI. J lost 7 bases, V lost 7 bases, and 9 bases had no gene match. CDR3 length equals 14 residues. Here the CDR3 reads CASTPYRGSEKLFF. The CDR3 DNA reads as TGTGCCAGCACCCCGTACAGGGGATCTGAAAAACTGTTTTTT.

The sample holds one count of this clonotype. The CDR3 is CASSTDRGETQYF. CDR3 coding DNA: TGTGCCAGCAGTACCGACAGGGGTGAGACCCAGTACTTC. This rearrangement joins TRBV6-1 to TRBJ2-5; TRBD1 matches at 8 bases. The germline CDR1 and CDR2 sequences are MNHNS and SASEGT. The CDR3 is 13 amino acids. The junction had 4 bases not matched to a gene; V was cut back by 5 bases and J by 5 bases.

The DNA of the CDR3 is TGTGCCACCAGCCCAACCACAGGGCACAATGAGCAGTTCTTC. Its protein product is CATSPTTGHNEQFF. V is TRBV24-1 and J is TRBJ2-1; D possibly corresponds to TRBD1 (6 bases). V was cut by 7 bases and J by 5 bases, with 14 bases left in between. Per germline, CDR1 KGHDR and CDR2 SFDVKD. This CDR3 has 14 amino acids.

This clonotype was recorded many times. J is TRBJ2-7 and V is TRBV7-8; 8 bases map to TRBD1. Germline lookup yields CDR1 SGHVS and CDR2 FQNEAQ. This CDR3 region has 15 residues. The J segment lost 2 bases and the V segment lost 2 bases, leaving 5 bases of the junction unmatched. The CDR3 here is CASSLYRDRTYEQYF. CDR3 DNA: TGTGCCAGCAGCTTATACAGGGACAGGACCTACGAGCAGTACTTC.

The genes are TRBV12-3 or TRBV12-4 and TRBJ2-7; D is perhaps TRBD2 (5 bases). There are 14 residues in the CDR3. Trimming pared 7 bases from V and 2 bases from J, leaving 15 bases between. The CDR3 nucleotides read TGTGCCAGCAAAGTTACCGACGGGACCTACGAGCAGTACTTC. The encoded protein is CASKVTDGTYEQYF.

This clonotype turned up a few times. This sequence joins TRBV3-2 and TRBJ2-1; TRBD2 is taken as the D call from the table, unchecked against the DNA. TRBV3-2 is a listed pseudogene. The CDR3 has 19 residues. The CDR3 region has the DNA TGTGCCAGCAGCCAAGTGAGCCGCAAAAATTACCAGGGAGGAGATGAGCAGTTCTTC. Protein product: CASSQVSRKNYQGGDEQFF.

The rearrangement uses TRBV5-1 and TRBJ1-1, with D uncertain. The CDR3 contains 16 residues. Germline CDR1 and CDR2: SGHRS and YFSETQ. Trimming left V 1 base short and J 4 bases short, with 17 bases between. CDR3: CASSLIPEGQGTEAFF. CDR3 DNA: TGCGCCAGCAGCTTGATCCCAGAGGGTCAAGGCACTGAAGCTTTCTTT.

This clonotype turned up a few times. The chain recombines TRBV27 with TRBJ2-3; maybe TRBD1 (6 bases). Germline CDR1 and CDR2: MNHEY and SMNVEV (reference sequence). This CDR3 spans 20 amino acids. V shed 6 bases and J shed 1 base, with 29 bases lying between them. Here the CDR3 reads CASSSLTGRFTGDRTDTQYF. Written as DNA, the CDR3 is TGTGCCAGCAGCTCACTTACAGGGCGTTTTACCGGGGATCGCACAGATACGCAGTATTTT.

This clonotype came up many times. CDR3: CASSDSRYGYTF. CDR3 DNA: TGTGCCAGCAGTGACTCTCGCTATGGCTACACCTTC. The rearrangement joins TRBV25-1 to TRBJ1-2; D call uncertain. Germline CDR1 reads MGHDK; CDR2 reads SYGVNS. Trimming took 3 bases from V and 4 from J, leaving 6 bases between them. The CDR3 runs 12 residues.

The CDR3 protein is CSVGWGHDTEAFF. The CDR3 coding sequence is TGCAGCGTTGGTTGGGGGCATGACACTGAAGCTTTCTTT. V gene TRBV29-1 combines with J gene TRBJ1-1, with a tentative D call TRBD1 (6 bases). CDR3 length: 13 residues. V dropped 4 bases and J dropped 3 bases, with 12 bases sitting between them. Germline CDR1 SQVTM, CDR2 ANQGSEA.

CDR3 DNA sequence: TGTGCCAGCAGCTTACGCCCGTCCAGGGAGAGAGGCGGTGGCTACACCTTC. Its protein is CASSLRPSRERGGGYTF. The V gene is TRBV11-2, the J gene TRBJ1-2, with D perhaps matching TRBD1 (5 bases). There are 17 residues in the CDR3. Trimming took off 2 bases at V and 7 bases at J, with 23 bases between the two ends. Germline loops: CDR1 SGHAT, CDR2 FQNNGV. The full variable domain, with the rest looked up from reference TRBV11-2 and TRBJ1-2, is EAGVAQSPRYKIIEKRQSVAFWCNPISGHATLYWYQQILGQGPKLLIQFQNNGVVDDSQLPKDRFSAERLKGVDSTLKIQPAKLEDSAVYLCASSLRPSRERGGGYTFGSGTRLTVV.

This clonotype has just a few counts. The rearrangement uses TRBV7-9 and TRBJ2-7; 7 nucleotides match TRBD1. The germline V gene encodes CDR1 SEHNR and CDR2 FQNEAQ (reference sequence). The CDR3 consists of 15 residues. With V trimmed by 5 bases and J by 0 bases, 7 bases remained unmatched. CDR3 sequence reads: CASSVSGTVSYEQYF. The DNA for the CDR3 is TGTGCCAGCAGCGTTTCCGGGACAGTCTCCTACGAGCAGTACTTC.

This clonotype was detected only a few times. The chain couples TRBV7-2 to TRBJ2-1, with a weak D call TRBD2 (6 bases). This CDR3 region has 15 residues. The germline V and J ends were trimmed by 1 base and 3 bases, with 10 bases remaining between them. From germline, CDR1 is SGHTA and CDR2 FQGNSA. The CDR3 loop is CASSLDRAGYNEQFF. CDR3 coding DNA: TGTGCCAGCAGCTTAGATCGAGCGGGCTACAATGAGCAGTTCTTC.

V and J are TRBV20-1 and TRBJ2-5, with TRBD2 matching over 10 bases. V lost 3 bases, J lost 2 bases, and 6 bases stayed unmatched. The CDR3 runs to 15 residues. The V gene's germline CDR1 is DFQATT and CDR2 SNEGSKA (reference sequence). CDR3 in amino acids: CSASLAGALQETQYF. The CDR3 DNA reads as TGCAGTGCTAGTCTAGCGGGAGCTTTGCAAGAGACCCAGTACTTC.

The chain couples TRBV7-9 to TRBJ1-2; D gene ambiguous. CDR1 and CDR2 from the germline V gene are SEHNR and FQNEAQ (reference sequence). This CDR3 comprises 14 residues. With 0 bases removed from V and 2 bases from J, the gap between germline ends came to 7 bases. The CDR3 reads CASSLAGWNYGYTF. The CDR3 DNA sequence: TGTGCCAGCAGCTTAGCGGGCTGGAACTATGGCTACACCTTC.

This clonotype was detected a few times. The rearrangement joins TRBV15 to TRBJ2-1, with TRBD2 matching over 10 bases. The V and J ends lost 3 bases and 8 bases, in that order; junction bases with no gene match: 4. Looked up from germline, CDR1 is LNHNV and CDR2 is YYDKDF (reference sequence). There are 14 residues in the CDR3. The chain's CDR3 is CATSRAGLAHEQFF. CDR3 DNA sequence: TGTGCCACCAGCAGGGCGGGACTAGCGCATGAGCAGTTCTTC.

The chain couples TRBV3-1 to TRBJ2-7; tentatively, D is TRBD1 or TRBD2 (5 bases each). The CDR3 is made up of 17 amino acids. Trimming left V 0 bases short and J 4 bases short, with 19 bases between. In germline, CDR1 is LGHDT, CDR2 YNNKEL (reference sequence). The CDR3 bases are TGTGCCAGCAGCCAAGATCTTTTCGGGGCAGGGAAGTACGAGCAGTACTTC. Amino acids: CASSQDLFGAGKYEQYF.

This rearrangement joins TRBV5-8 to TRBJ1-2; 8 bases match TRBD1. After removal of 5 bases from V and 4 bases from J, the junction contained 10 bases not matched to a gene. Germline V gene lookup returns CDR1 SGHTS and CDR2 YDEGEE. This CDR3 has 15 residues. This CDR3 reads CASSRTGYSGYGYTF. For the CDR3, the DNA is TGTGCCAGCAGTAGGACAGGGTATTCCGGCTATGGCTACACCTTC.

This clonotype was seen more than once but under ten times. The rearrangement uses TRBV30 and TRBJ2-7, with D maybe TRBD2 (6 bases). The germline V and J ends were trimmed by 2 bases and 6 bases, with 23 bases remaining between them. CDR3 length: 16 amino acids. Germline loops: CDR1 GTSNPN, CDR2 SVGIG (reference sequence). The CDR3 DNA reads as TGTGCCTGGAGTCAATTAAACCCCCAGAGGGGAGGCGAGCAGTACTTC. It translates to CAWSQLNPQRGGEQYF.